The rows below give T cell receptor beta chains drawn from one sample of a study of CD8+CD57+ T cells in acquired aplastic anemia. Each CDR3 protein is one row after TCRdb ran MiXCR on the reads. The sample holds more than 150,000 distinct CDR3 sequences, about half seen once. Sequenced: sorted CD4+, CD8+, or CD8+CD57+ T cells (not recorded which) from PBMCs. These receptors were taken from a human donor in good health. The CDR3 runs from the conserved cysteine through the conserved F or W. D genes are given only for firm matches. A row's size may be missing; if present it is once, few, many or a size class.

J gene,D gene,clone size,V gene,CDR3 protein,CDR3 DNA
TRBJ1-6,TRBD1,NA,TRBV2,CASRAGTAYNSPLHF,TGTGCCAGCAGGGCGGGGACAGCTTATAATTCACCCCTCCACTTT
TRBJ2-5,TRBD2,NA,TRBV12-3/TRBV12-4,CASSLSGVGQETQCF,TGTGCCAGCAGCTTGAGCGGGGTTGGTCAAGAGACCCAGTGCTTC
TRBJ2-5,NA,many,TRBV10-3,CAISDTGSRQETQYF,TGTGCCATCAGTGATACCGGGAGCCGACAAGAGACCCAGTACTTC
TRBJ2-1,TRBD2,once,TRBV24-1,CASGGTSGMGNEQFF,TGTGCCAGCGGGGGGACTAGCGGGATGGGGAATGAGCAGTTCTTC
TRBJ1-6,NA,NA,TRBV24-1,CATSGPGNSPLHF,TGTGCCACCAGTGGGCCCGGAAATTCACCCCTCCACTTT
TRBJ2-3,NA,many,TRBV10-3,CATSAAGARTDTQYF,TGTGCCACCAGTGCCGCGGGGGCGCGGACAGATACGCAGTATTTT
TRBJ2-3,NA,many,TRBV2,CASSAVMDTQYF,TGTGCCAGCAGCGCTGTCATGGATACGCAGTATTTT
TRBJ2-1,TRBD2,NA,TRBV20-1,CSAPGLDRREQFF,TGCAGTGCCCCGGGACTAGATCGTCGTGAGCAGTTCTTC
TRBJ2-5,NA,many,TRBV4-3,CASSQEWRETQYF,TGCGCCAGCAGCCAAGAATGGCGGGAGACCCAGTACTTC
TRBJ2-3,NA,once,TRBV10-3,CAIKAGVDTQYF,TGTGCCATCAAAGCAGGGGTGGATACGCAGTATTTT
TRBJ2-3,NA,many,TRBV12-5,CASGDGILDTQYF,TGTGCTAGTGGTGACGGGATTTTAGATACGCAGTATTTT
TRBJ1-6,TRBD1,NA,TRBV7-9,CASSRSGGASPLHF,TGTGCCAGCAGCCGCTCAGGGGGCGCTTCACCCCTCCACTTT
TRBJ2-7,NA,NA,TRBV7-8,CASSLEGGPPVSEQYF,TGTGCCAGCAGCTTAGAGGGTGGCCCCCCAGTCAGCGAGCAGTACTTC
TRBJ1-5,NA,NA,TRBV6-5,CASSFGRGQPQHF,TGTGCCAGCAGTTTCGGACGGGGTCAGCCCCAGCATTTT
TRBJ1-6,NA,NA,TRBV6-1,CASSQGGFSSPLHF,TGTGCCAGCAGCCAGGGTGGATTTAGTTCACCCCTCCACTTT
TRBJ2-7,NA,NA,TRBV7-8,CASSLESSRSSYEQYF,TGTGCCAGCAGCTTAGAGTCTAGCAGGAGCTCCTACGAGCAGTACTTC
TRBJ1-2,NA,NA,TRBV5-1,CASSLEGQTVFYGYTF,TGCGCCAGCAGCTTGGAGGGTCAGACCGTTTTCTATGGCTACACCTTC
TRBJ2-3,NA,NA,TRBV27,CASSPHLEGFTDTQYF,TGTGCCAGCAGTCCGCACTTGGAGGGTTTCACAGATACGCAGTATTTT
TRBJ2-5,TRBD1,many,TRBV5-1,CASYSGTVRPETQYF,TGCGCCAGCTATTCCGGGACAGTCCGTCCCGAGACCCAGTACTTC
TRBJ1-5,NA,once,TRBV7-9,CASSLEGVGQPQHF,TGTGCCAGCAGCTTAGAAGGGGTAGGGCAGCCCCAGCATTTT
TRBJ2-1,NA,NA,TRBV19,CASSIVSGRNEQFF,TGTGCCAGTAGTATCGTGTCAGGGCGGAATGAGCAGTTCTTC
TRBJ1-1,NA,many,TRBV2,CASSERGWTEAFF,TGTGCCAGCAGTGAACGGGGATGGACTGAAGCTTTCTTT
TRBJ1-1,NA,NA,TRBV12-3/TRBV12-4,CASSPMGGNTEAFF,TGTGCCAGCAGTCCGATGGGGGGGAACACTGAAGCTTTCTTT
TRBJ2-3,TRBD1,NA,TRBV5-1,CASSSDRGLSTDTQYF,TGCGCCAGCAGCTCGGACAGGGGCCTATCCACAGATACGCAGTATTTT
TRBJ2-5,NA,once,TRBV10-3,CAISESGVLGETQYF,TGTGCCATCAGTGAGTCAGGGGTCCTGGGGGAGACCCAGTACTTC
TRBJ1-1,TRBD1,NA,TRBV28,CASRPGQGWEYGTEAFF,TGTGCCAGCAGGCCGGGACAGGGATGGGAGTATGGGACTGAAGCTTTCTTT
TRBJ2-2,TRBD2,many,TRBV19,CASSMEGTSGTRFTGELFF,TGTGCCAGTAGTATGGAGGGGACTAGCGGGACCCGCTTCACCGGGGAGCTGTTTTTT
TRBJ2-7,NA,few,TRBV20-1,CSAGPQGPYEQYF,TGCAGTGCTGGTCCACAGGGACCCTACGAGCAGTACTTC
TRBJ1-1,NA,few,TRBV7-9,CASSPTGGQNTEAFF,TGTGCCAGCAGCCCGACCGGAGGCCAGAACACTGAAGCTTTCTTT
TRBJ1-2,NA,many,TRBV5-1,CASSFQGANYGYTF,TGCGCCAGCAGCTTCCAGGGTGCCAACTATGGCTACACCTTC
TRBJ1-2,NA,few,TRBV15,CATSRDPGVDGYTF,TGTGCCACCAGCAGAGATCCAGGCGTGGATGGCTACACCTTC
TRBJ2-3,TRBD2,once,TRBV24-1,CATSDLLAESTDTQYF,TGTGCCACCAGTGATTTGCTAGCGGAGAGCACAGATACGCAGTATTTT
TRBJ2-2,TRBD1,NA,TRBV11-1,CVSSLVGQPNTGELVF,TGTGTCAGCAGCCTGGTGGGACAGCCGAACACCGGGGAGCTGGTTTTT
TRBJ1-1,NA,NA,TRBV29-1,CSVVWGLNTEAFF,TGCAGCGTTGTCTGGGGATTGAACACTGAAGCTTTCTTT
TRBJ2-1,TRBD1,many,TRBV19,CASSISWQGARNEQFF,TGTGCCAGTAGTATTTCGTGGCAGGGGGCGCGAAATGAGCAGTTCTTC
TRBJ2-3,TRBD1,few,TRBV28,CASSLGQGADTQYF,TGTGCCAGCAGTCTAGGACAGGGCGCAGATACGCAGTATTTT
TRBJ2-2,NA,many,TRBV7-2,CASSLGQLGELFF,TGTGCCAGCAGCTTAGGGCAGCTGGGGGAGCTGTTTTTT
TRBJ2-7,TRBD1,NA,TRBV9,CASSVGTGGAEQYF,TGTGCCAGCAGCGTGGGGACAGGGGGCGCCGAGCAGTACTTC
TRBJ1-2,NA,NA,TRBV7-9,CASSLKIVNYGYTF,TGTGCCAGCAGCTTAAAGATAGTCAACTATGGCTACACCTTC
TRBJ2-7,TRBD1,NA,TRBV7-6,CASSFGDRGDEQYF,TGTGCCAGCAGCTTTGGGGACAGGGGTGACGAGCAGTACTTC
TRBJ2-7,TRBD1,NA,TRBV30,CAWSPSWGSGGSYEQYF,TGTGCCTGGAGTCCTAGCTGGGGGTCAGGGGGCTCCTACGAGCAGTACTTC
TRBJ1-6,NA,NA,TRBV25-1,CASAPGPISPLHF,TGTGCCAGCGCCCCCGGACCCATTTCACCCCTCCACTTT
TRBJ2-2,NA,many,TRBV24-1,CATSEAGVTSRTGELFF,TGTGCCACCAGTGAGGCCGGGGTAACCAGTCGAACCGGGGAGCTGTTTTTT
TRBJ2-5,NA,NA,TRBV19,CASSISGLGTKETQYF,TGTGCCAGTAGTATTTCAGGGTTGGGGACAAAAGAGACCCAGTACTTC
TRBJ2-7,TRBD2,NA,TRBV20-1,CSARAARGGRYEQYF,TGCAGTGCTAGAGCTGCGCGGGGGGGGCGGTACGAGCAGTACTTC
TRBJ2-5,TRBD2,few,TRBV15,CATSRDLGWGGYQETQYF,TGTGCCACCAGCAGAGATTTGGGATGGGGAGGGTACCAAGAGACCCAGTACTTC
TRBJ1-1,NA,many,TRBV5-1,CASSLGTLNTEAFF,TGCGCCAGCAGTCTAGGCACTCTGAACACTGAAGCTTTCTTT
TRBJ1-1,TRBD1,NA,TRBV2,CAKDRGRSEAFF,TGTGCCAAGGACAGGGGTCGTTCTGAAGCTTTCTTT
TRBJ1-1,NA,many,TRBV7-2,CASSLGWNTEAFF,TGTGCCAGCAGCCTAGGATGGAACACTGAAGCTTTCTTT
TRBJ2-3,NA,NA,TRBV7-3,CASSATAALTDTQYF,TGTGCCAGCAGCGCGACCGCTGCCCTCACAGATACGCAGTATTTT
TRBJ2-7,NA,NA,TRBV4-2,CASSHRENNEQYF,TGTGCCAGCAGCCACAGGGAAAACAACGAGCAGTACTTC
TRBJ2-7,NA,NA,TRBV27,CASSSAAERAPYEQYF,TGTGCCAGCAGTTCCGCCGCCGAGCGGGCACCCTACGAGCAGTACTTC
TRBJ1-4,TRBD1,NA,TRBV24-1,CATSQGQGAYQGEKLFF,TGTGCCACCAGCCAGGGACAGGGGGCCTATCAGGGTGAAAAACTGTTTTTT
TRBJ2-1,TRBD1,NA,TRBV19,CASSAEGPKRRQGHYNEQFF,TGTGCCAGTAGTGCTGAAGGTCCAAAAAGGAGACAGGGGCACTACAATGAGCAGTTCTTC